These 14 T cell receptor beta chains came from one sample sequenced in a study of blood T cells in healthy people across ages. It was with a sample-barcoded 5' primer and a J-beta primer mix that a second PCR of roughly 7 to 12 cycles was run. In TCRdb, the 5' RACE reads were re-called with MiXCR into one record per CDR3 protein. Among 780,000 or so distinct CDR3 sequences listed, roughly three fifths were seen once. What was sequenced was blood. All receptors derive from a man aged 35-49 years in good health.

The V and J genes are TRBV28 and TRBJ2-3; no firm D call. The CDR3 loop spans 13 amino acids. CDR1 MDHEN and CDR2 SYDVKM come from the germline V gene. Trimming stripped 3 bases from V and 5 bases from J, with 9 bases between. The CDR3 spells CASSFVIGDTQYF. In DNA, the CDR3 is TGTGCCAGCAGTTTTGTAATAGGAGATACGCAGTATTTT.

This clonotype turned up a few times. The chain carries TRBV5-1 and TRBJ2-1; D unclear. There are 18 residues in the CDR3. Trimming cost V 1 base and J 0 bases, with 17 bases left between them. Germline V gene lookup returns CDR1 SGHRS and CDR2 YFSETQ. For the CDR3, the DNA is TGCGCCAGCAGCTTGTACGGTAGCCGAACGAGCTCCTACAATGAGCAGTTCTTC. Protein: CASSLYGSRTSSYNEQFF.

Ten or more counts support this clonotype. The J gene is TRBJ2-2, the V gene TRBV4-3; 9 positions match TRBD2. CDR3 length: 16 amino acids. V shed 0 bases, J shed 6 bases, and the junction held 5 bases outside the gene matches. Germline values: CDR1 LGHNA, CDR2 YSLEER. The CDR3 coding sequence is TGCGCCAGCAGCCAAGATCTAGCGGGGCCGCCCGGGGAGCTGTTTTTT. Protein: CASSQDLAGPPGELFF.

Points on this clonotype: Given the absence of the conserved phenylalanine or tryptophan at the CDR3 end, a read error is likely. The chain links TRBV7-9 to TRBJ2-7; a weak D match, TRBD1 (6 bases). V lost 5 bases and J lost 2, with 10 bases in between. Germline V lookup: CDR1 SEHNR, CDR2 FQNEAQ (reference sequence). CDR3 size: 13 residues. The CDR3 here is CASSQDRTYEQYL. The CDR3 region has the DNA TGTGCCAGCAGCCAGGACAGAACCTACGAGCAGTACTTA.

The V and J genes are TRBV27 and TRBJ1-6; the D is unclear. Trimming left V 6 bases short and J 7 bases short, with 16 bases between. The CDR3 extends over 15 amino acids. CDR1 is MNHEY and CDR2 is SMNVEV in the germline V gene (reference sequence). In nucleotides, the CDR3 is TGTGCCAGCAGCTTAGCCTCCGGGATAAATTCACCCCTCCACTTT. Translating gives CASSLASGINSPLHF.

The chain employs TRBV5-1 and TRBJ2-5; 12 bases line up with TRBD2. CDR3 length equals 15 residues. The germline CDR1 and CDR2 sequences are SGHRS and YFSETQ. After removal of 5 bases from V and 5 bases from J, the junction contained 7 bases not matched to a gene. DNA of the CDR3: TGCGCCAGCAGTGGACTAGCGGGGTTAGGGGAGACCCAGTACTTC. Encoded protein: CASSGLAGLGETQYF.

This clonotype has only a few counts. This chain links TRBV9 with TRBJ1-2; possibly TRBD1 for D (5 bases). The ends were cut back, 3 bases at V and 6 bases at J, with 15 bases in the middle. Germline CDR1 SGDLS, CDR2 YYNGEE. CDR3 size: 14 residues. This CDR3 reads CASSGDLKENGYTF. CDR3 DNA sequence: TGTGCCAGCAGCGGGGACCTGAAAGAGAATGGCTACACCTTC.

This chain joins TRBV9 and TRBJ2-7; perhaps TRBD2 as D (5 bases). Judging by the DNA end, TRBJ2-5 fits better; the J call may be wrong. Germline V gene sequence: CDR1 SGDLS, CDR2 YYNGEE. CDR3 length equals 14 residues. The CDR3 region is CASSAGVSAETQYF. CDR3 nucleotide sequence: TGTGCCAGCAGCGCCGGGGTGTCCGCGGAGACCCAGTACTTC.

This clonotype appeared many times. V gene TRBV10-3 combines with J gene TRBJ2-5, with no clear D. V lost 1 base to trimming and J lost 5 bases, with 8 bases between them. The CDR3 extends over 13 amino acids. CDR1 and CDR2 from the germline V gene are ENHRY and SYGVKD. The CDR3 loop reads CAISEFGGETQYF. In nucleotides, the CDR3 is TGTGCCATCAGTGAGTTTGGTGGGGAGACCCAGTACTTC.

For this clonotype: One base away lies a much larger clone, so this may be a sequencing read error. The CDR3 DNA sequence: TGTACCAGCGTCTGGGACCGATCGTACAATGAGCAGTTCTTC. This sequence encodes CTSVWDRSYNEQFF. The chain joins TRBV7-8 to TRBJ2-1; D tentatively fits TRBD1 or TRBD2 (5 bases each). CDR1 SGHVS and CDR2 FQNEAQ come from the germline V gene. This CDR3 contains 14 residues.

The chain is built from TRBV7-2 and TRBJ2-5; D remains unclear. Germline CDR1 and CDR2: SGHTA and FQGNSA. This CDR3 comprises 12 residues. The ends were cut back, 5 bases at V and 11 bases at J, with 15 bases in the middle. CDR3 in DNA: TGTGCCAGCAGCCACTCTAGGTATGAGCAGTACTTC. Protein: CASSHSRYEQYF.

Comments on this clonotype: At one of its ends the junction is not consistent with the germline gene, which may arise from a read error. V is TRBV28 and J is TRBJ2-3; the D is unclear. The CDR3 sequence is 12 residues long. The germline CDR1 and CDR2 sequences are MDHEN and SYDVKM. The CDR3 protein is CASRLGTETQYF. CDR3 bases: TGTGCCAGCCGCCTAGGCACAGAGACGCAGTATTTT.

This clonotype was seen a few times. The rearrangement links TRBV24-1 to TRBJ2-5, with D tentatively TRBD1 (5 bases). The CDR3 loop spans 17 amino acids. The V and J ends lost 3 bases and 2 bases respectively, with 18 bases between them. Germline loops: CDR1 KGHDR, CDR2 SFDVKD. The CDR3 region is CATSDRLGRGKQETQYF. In DNA form, the CDR3 reads TGTGCCACCAGTGATCGTTTGGGGCGAGGAAAGCAAGAGACCCAGTACTTC.

The sample holds a few counts of this clonotype. The chain has TRBV9 and TRBJ2-1, with D possibly TRBD2 on 6 matching bases. The ends were cut back, 7 bases at V and 2 bases at J, with 16 bases in the middle. Germline-derived CDR1 and CDR2 are SGDLS and YYNGEE. The CDR3 is made up of 15 amino acids. CDR3 coding DNA: TGTGCCAGCTCTCCCTCGGGAGAAACCTACAATGAGCAGTTCTTC. Translation gives CASSPSGETYNEQFF.